The 6 T cell receptor beta chains reported below all come from one sample, sequenced in a study of human T cells and chemical hapten exposure. The time point is: patch test 3, about 24 weeks after DPC sensitization. Regarding treatment: therapeutic diphenylcyclopropenone sensitization with weekly scalp DPC. MiXCR, run by TCRdb on the RACE reads, gives a single entry per CDR3 protein. The table lists around 130,000 distinct CDR3 sequences, around 11% of them singletons, with under 2.5% in the top ten. The sample here was whole blood, taken in connection with sensitization to the hapten diphenylcyclopropenone (DPC). The receptors shown here come from a woman in her fifties or sixties with alopecia areata. Some clones in this sample may be carry-over from other donors' samples.

This rearrangement joins TRBV7-2 to TRBJ1-5; D call uncertain. The CDR3 has 14 residues. Germline assignment: CDR1 SGHTA and CDR2 FQGNSA. Trimming pared 1 base from V and 8 bases from J, leaving 12 bases between. The CDR3 loop is CASSLVPPAEPQHF. CDR3 nucleotides: TGTGCCAGCAGCTTAGTTCCCCCCGCGGAGCCCCAGCATTTT.

V and J are TRBV5-6 and TRBJ1-1, with 7 bases that match TRBD1. The junction had 10 bases not matched to a gene; V was cut back by 4 bases and J by 7 bases. CDR3 length: 14 amino acids. In germline, CDR1 is SGHDT, CDR2 YYEEEE. The DNA of the CDR3 is TGTGCCAGCAGCCATTGGGGAGGGGGCTATGAAGCTTTCTTT. It codes for CASSHWGGGYEAFF.

This clonotype came up a few times. The gene calls are TRBV12-3 or TRBV12-4 and TRBJ1-1, with 10 bases identical to TRBD1. V lost 5 bases and J lost 6; bases outside the gene matches: 9. The CDR3 covers 15 residues. The CDR3 protein is CASSLRGTGDAEAFF. The DNA for the CDR3 is TGTGCCAGCAGTCTTAGGGGGACAGGGGACGCTGAAGCTTTCTTT.

This clonotype has only a few counts. This chain joins TRBV7-2 and TRBJ2-7; 8 bases agree with TRBD1. The ends lost 2 bases at V and 3 bases at J; junction bases unmatched: 6. The CDR3 runs 15 residues. The germline gives CDR1 SGHTA, CDR2 FQGNSA. In nucleotides, the CDR3 is TGTGCCAGCAGCTTAAACAGGGGGGACCTCTACGAGCAGTACTTC. Translating it yields CASSLNRGDLYEQYF.

The chain employs TRBV6-5 and TRBJ2-3, with D unresolved. Trimming removed 7 bases at V and 4 bases at J, with 18 bases between. This CDR3 has 15 amino acids. The germline CDR1 and CDR2 sequences are MNHEY and SVGAGI. In nucleotides, the CDR3 is TGTGCCAGCACTACCACCCGGGCCTCGGCAGATACGCAGTATTTT. It specifies CASTTTRASADTQYF.

This clonotype was counted at least ten times. The genes are TRBV6-1 and TRBJ2-3; 14 bases are shared with TRBD2. This CDR3 is 16 amino acids long. The V and J ends lost 3 bases and 5 bases, in that order; junction bases with no gene match: 4. Per the germline V gene, CDR1 is MNHNS and CDR2 is SASEGT. The CDR3 sequence is CASSEGLAGAGDTQYF. The DNA for the CDR3 is TGTGCCAGCAGTGAGGGACTAGCGGGGGCGGGAGATACGCAGTATTTT.